These 2 T cell receptor beta chains were sequenced from one sample in a study of T cell repertoires in ileal Crohn's disease. This sample's time point: neoterminal ileum biopsy at postoperative endoscopy, about 6 months after surgery. Sequencing used immunoSEQ multiplex PCR; TCRdb keeps in-frame clones, though not all of them. The sample lists some 13,000 clones, more than 80% occurring once. Material: ileal tissue. The receptors originated from an adult with Crohn's disease.

V is TRBV7-2 and J is TRBJ1-5; tentatively, D is TRBD1 (6 bases). The CDR3 covers 13 residues. Trimming took 4 bases from V and 2 from J, leaving 6 bases between them. The germline CDR1 and CDR2 sequences are SGHTA and FQGNSA. CDR3 loop: CASSYRGNQPQHF. CDR3 DNA sequence: TGTGCCAGCAGCTACAGGGGCAATCAGCCCCAGCATTTT.

The J gene is TRBJ1-4, the V gene TRBV2, with a weak D call TRBD1 (6 bases). V shed 1 base and J shed 11 bases, with 8 bases lying between them. The germline V gene encodes CDR1 SNHLY and CDR2 FYNNEI. This CDR3 region has 12 residues. The CDR3 DNA sequence: TGTGCCAGCAGTGAAGAGGGGGAGAAACTGTTTTTT. It specifies CASSEEGEKLFF.